The present T cell receptor (beta chain) was sequenced within a study of beta chain features in type 1 diabetes. Every bit of the isolated RNA underwent reverse transcription, so sequencing read expressed TCRB transcripts. Generated by immunoSEQ multiplex PCR, the TCRdb table keeps only in-frame clones and is missing some. The data show a few hundred thousand clones, about 10% seen once. Study-wide results and limits: In all four CD4+ subsets, TCRB CDR3 length was significantly, moderately reduced in type 1 diabetes.

This clone was picked up many times. Its target is unknown. A single heparinised blood sample, averaging approximately 100 mL, was obtained per donor. Isolation of CD4+ naive, central memory, regulatory and stem cell-like memory cells was achieved by sorting via CD45RO/CCR7/CD25/CD127/CD95/CD27. The sequence derives from a man aged 30 to 39 with type 1 diabetes. Sequenced material: central memory CD4+ T cells from blood.

The CDR3 sequence is CATAPGGELFF. In DNA form, the CDR3 reads TGTGCCACCGCTCCGGGGGGGGAGCTGTTTTTT. The rearrangement links TRBV10-3 to TRBJ2-2; D is perhaps TRBD2 (5 bases). Between the trimmed V and J ends, which lost 10 bases and 8 bases, there was a span of 11 bases. CDR1 is ENHRY, CDR2 SYGVKD, per germline. The CDR3 has 11 amino acids.